This T cell receptor (beta chain) was recovered during a study of CD8 T cell repertoires and HIV-1 epitope variants. Across the whole study: Separate wells received one of Twenty-five Gag or Nef variant peptides. Controls were a CMV, EBV and flu peptide pool, Ebola AY9 negative control, and no-peptide well. Tested: three Gag epitope families, Nef HW9 and YT9.

Germline V CDR1 and CDR2: SGDLS, YYNGEE. Unmatched junction bases numbered 6, after V lost 4 bases and J lost 4 bases. CDR3 length: 15 amino acids. Points on this clone: Its specificity is not known.

This table comes from immunoSEQ multiplex PCR, and its TCRdb copy is limited to in-frame clones, with some not included. Of around 6,100 clones listed, 65% to 80% are singletons. Material: cultured CD8+ T cells derived from PBMCs. This receptor was taken from a male donor with HIV. The V call is TRBV9, the J call TRBJ2-2; 8 nucleotides align to TRBD1. Written as DNA, the CDR3 is TGTGCCAGCAGCTTACGGACAGGGACCACCGGGGAGCTGTTTTTT. It translates to CASSLRTGTTGELFF.